The rows below give T cell receptor beta chains drawn from one sample of a study of blood T cell repertoires in COVID-19. The table came from immunoSEQ multiplex PCR; TCRdb's copy has only in-frame clones and leaves some out. The table has just over 250,000 clones, around 92% seen once. The sequencing sample was made of peripheral blood. The origin of the receptors is a person aged 18-35 years with COVID-19, enrolled during active disease. The CDR3 runs from the conserved cysteine through the conserved F or W. D genes are given only for firm matches. The size entry is marked missing in some rows and otherwise reads once, few, many or a size class.

>NA|TRBD1|TRBJ1-2|TRBV13
TGTGCCAGCAGCACAGGGGGCCAGGGCTATGGCTACACCTTC
CASSTGGQGYGYTF
>NA|TRBD1|TRBJ1-2|TRBV4-1
TGCGCCAGCAGCCAGAGCGCCCGGGACAGGGGTCCGAAAAGCTATGGCTACACCTTC
CASSQSARDRGPKSYGYTF
>NA|NA|TRBJ1-1|TRBV12-3/TRBV12-4
TGTGCCAGCAGTTTTACGGGTATCCCTGAAGCTTTCTTT
CASSFTGIPEAFF
>NA|TRBD1|TRBJ2-1|TRBV4-1
TGCGCCAGCAGCCAAGTCGGGACAGGGGGGTATGAGCAGTTCTTC
CASSQVGTGGYEQFF
>NA|TRBD2|TRBJ2-7|TRBV5-5
TGTGCCAGCAGCGATAATAGCGGGGTACTCTCCTACGAGCAGTACTTC
CASSDNSGVLSYEQYF
>once|TRBD2|TRBJ2-1|TRBV9
TGTGCCAGCAGCGCGGGACTAGCGGGCTACAATGAGCAGTTCTTC
CASSAGLAGYNEQFF
>NA|TRBD1|TRBJ1-5|TRBV29-1
TGCAGCGTTAGGACAGGGGAAAACAATCAGCCCCAGCATTTT
CSVRTGENNQPQHF
>NA|NA|TRBJ2-2|TRBV11-2
TGTGCCAGCAGCTTCGCCCAGGGTACCGGGGAGCTGTTTTTT
CASSFAQGTGELFF
>few|TRBD1|TRBJ2-6|TRBV24-1
TGTGCCGCACTCATCGGGACAGGACCCTCTGGGGCCAACGTCCTGACTTTC
CAALIGTGPSGANVLTF
>NA|TRBD2|TRBJ2-3|TRBV10-3
TGTGCCATCAGCGGGACTAGCGGAGGCCCCACAGATACGCAGTATTTT
CAISGTSGGPTDTQYF
>NA|TRBD1|TRBJ1-6|TRBV13
TGTGCCAGCAGCCTCGGGACAGGGGGGAATTCACCCCTCCACTTT
CASSLGTGGNSPLHF
>NA|NA|TRBJ1-6|TRBV7-2
TGTGCCAGCAGCTTAGTGCCGGGGAAGGGTAATTCACCCCTCCACTTT
CASSLVPGKGNSPLHF
>NA|NA|TRBJ1-2|TRBV10-3
TGTGCCATCAGAGGTGAGGCAGGGCGAAGCTACACCTTC
CAIRGEAGRSYTF
>NA|TRBD1|TRBJ2-2|TRBV15
TGTGCCACCAGCAGGGGACAGGGCTATTCCGGGGAGCTGTTTTTT
CATSRGQGYSGELFF
>NA|NA|TRBJ2-3|TRBV12-3/TRBV12-4
TGTGCCAGCAGCCCCGGACGGGGAGATACGCAGTATTTT
CASSPGRGDTQYF
>NA|NA|TRBJ2-2|TRBV7-8
TGTGCCAGCAGCTTAGCCGGACAGACCGGGGAGCTGTTTTTT
CASSLAGQTGELFF
>NA|TRBD1|TRBJ2-1|TRBV6-6
TGTGCCAGCAGTCGCACAGGGGCCTACGATTACAATGAGCAGTTCTTC
CASSRTGAYDYNEQFF
>NA|NA|TRBJ2-7|TRBV21-1
TGTGCCAGCATCAACTGGGCGGGAGCAATAACCTACGAGCAGTACTTC
CASINWAGAITYEQYF
>NA|TRBD2|TRBJ2-7|TRBV18
TGTGCCAGCTCACGAGCGGGAGCTAACGAGCAGTACTTC
CASSRAGANEQYF
>once|TRBD2|TRBJ2-7|TRBV28
TGTGCCAGCAGTCCTCCCCCGGCTAGCGGAACCTACGAGCAGTACTTC
CASSPPPASGTYEQYF
>NA|TRBD1|TRBJ1-5|TRBV15
TGTGCCACCAGCAGAGAGGGACAGGGACGTCAGCCCCAGCATTTT
CATSREGQGRQPQHF
>NA|NA|TRBJ1-1|TRBV5-1
TGCGCCAGCAGCATCGAATCAGGGCGGAACACTGAAGCTTTCTTT
CASSIESGRNTEAFF
>NA|NA|TRBJ1-4|TRBV28
TGTGCCAGCAGCCCAGGAAGCCCGAATGAAAAACTGTTTTTT
CASSPGSPNEKLFF
>NA|NA|TRBJ2-5|TRBV7-3
TGTGCCAGCAGCTCACAGCCACAAGAGACCCAGTACTTC
CASSSQPQETQYF
>NA|NA|TRBJ1-5|TRBV4-1
TGCGCCAGCAGCCAAGGCAGGGAAGTTTATCAGCCCCAGCATTTT
CASSQGREVYQPQHF
>NA|TRBD1|TRBJ1-5|TRBV2
TGTGCCAGCAGTGGGACAGGGGTCGGCAATCAGCCCCAGCATTTT
CASSGTGVGNQPQHF
>NA|TRBD2|TRBJ2-3|TRBV7-9
TGTGCCAGCAGCTCGCGGGGGGTGGGAGCCCAAAGCACAGATACGCAGTATTTT
CASSSRGVGAQSTDTQYF
>NA|TRBD1|TRBJ2-7|TRBV6-5
TGTGCCAGCAGCACGGGACAGGGGGTCTACGAGCAGTACTTC
CASSTGQGVYEQYF
>NA|NA|TRBJ1-1|TRBV7-2
TGTGCCAGCAGGGGGGCGGACAGCCCATACACTGAAGCTTTCTTT
CASRGADSPYTEAFF
>NA|NA|TRBJ2-7|TRBV2
TGTGCCAGCAGTGACAGGAACTCCTACGAGCAGTACTTC
CASSDRNSYEQYF
>NA|NA|TRBJ2-3|TRBV7-6
TGTGCCAGCAGGCATAGAGACGGGGGCACAGATACGCAGTATTTT
CASRHRDGGTDTQYF
>NA|TRBD1|TRBJ2-2|TRBV5-1
TGCGCCAGCAGCCCAACCCCAAACAGGGGAGCGGGGGAGCTGTTTTTT
CASSPTPNRGAGELFF
>NA|NA|TRBJ2-1|TRBV9
TGTGCCAGCAGCGGAATAGCGACCAATGAGCAGTTCTTC
CASSGIATNEQFF
>NA|NA|TRBJ2-7|TRBV3-1/TRBV3-2
TGTGCCAGCAGCTACTCTTTCAGAGGTTCTTACGAGCAGTACTTC
CASSYSFRGSYEQYF
>NA|NA|TRBJ1-3|TRBV27
TGTGCCAGCAGTTCCTCTCGTACGTTTGGGCAAGCTGGAAACACCATATATTTT
CASSSSRTFGQAGNTIYF
>NA|TRBD2|TRBJ2-5|TRBV7-2
TGTGCCAGCAGCTTTAGCGGGCAAGAGACCCAGTACTTC
CASSFSGQETQYF
>NA|TRBD1|TRBJ2-1|TRBV7-3
TGTGCCAGCAGCTTAGGCCAGGGGGCGTACAATGAGCAGTTCTTC
CASSLGQGAYNEQFF
>NA|NA|TRBJ1-1|TRBV19
TGTGCCAGTAGTATAGATCTGTGGAACACTGAAGCTTTCTTT
CASSIDLWNTEAFF
>once|NA|TRBJ1-2|TRBV5-5
TGTGCCAGCAGCGCTCCGGGAATGCACTATGGCTACACCTTC
CASSAPGMHYGYTF
>few|NA|TRBJ1-2|TRBV13
TGTGCCAGCAGCCTCGCCGGGGGGGTGCGTTCGGTCGTCAGGGGCGCGGGCTATGGCTACACCTTC
CASSLAGGVRSVVRGAGYGYTF
>NA|NA|TRBJ2-1|TRBV28
TGTGCCAGCAGTTTACTAGCTGACACCTACAATGAGCAGTTCTTC
CASSLLADTYNEQFF
>NA|TRBD2|TRBJ2-5|TRBV5-1
TGCGCCAGCCGACACTGGGGGGGTGATCAAGAGACCCAGTACTTC
CASRHWGGDQETQYF
>NA|NA|TRBJ1-1|TRBV10-3
TGTGCCATCAGTGACCCGCTAGGAGTGAACACTGAAGCTTTCTTT
CAISDPLGVNTEAFF
>NA|TRBD1|TRBJ1-2|TRBV11-2
TGTGCCAGCAGCTTGGGGGACAGGGGGACCTATGGCTACACCTTC
CASSLGDRGTYGYTF
>NA|NA|TRBJ2-3|TRBV30
TGTGCCTGGAGTGTGAAAGGGGCAGATACGCAGTATTTT
CAWSVKGADTQYF
>once|NA|TRBJ2-2|TRBV4-3
TGCGCCAGCAGCCAATCGGGGGCCGGGGAGCTGTTTTTT
CASSQSGAGELFF